This entry concerns a single T cell receptor (beta chain). The antigen is unknown. The entry originates in a study of cytomegalovirus exposure and HLA in healthy donors. With 4 bases clipped from V and 2 bases from J, the junction kept 3 bases outside the gene matches. Germline CDR1 and CDR2: SQVTM and ANQGSEA. The CDR3 is 13 amino acids. The study, taken as a whole, reports: An analysis that was carried out later associated approximately 17,000 TCR beta sequences with HLA alleles at 0.05 false discovery rate.

A multiplex PCR was run with 60 Vbeta primers and 13 Jbeta primers. Some clones are missing from TCRdb's copy, which holds only in-frame ones; the method was immunoSEQ multiplex PCR. The sample shows approximately 85,000 clones, around 80% of them seen only once. The gene calls are TRBV29-1 and TRBJ1-1, with 8 bases that match TRBD1. This TCR came from a man younger than 40 in good health and CMV-seronegative. Sequenced input: PBMCs. The CDR3 bases are TGCAGCGTTGCTACAGGGGGAAACACTGAAGCTTTCTTT. Its translation is CSVATGGNTEAFF.